This T cell receptor (beta chain) is drawn from a study of blood T cell repertoires in COVID-19. Study summary: The United States, Italy and Spain were the sources of the acute and convalescent COVID-19 samples.

Per the original methods: Estimation of nucleated cell counts was performed using reference gene primer amplification. Method: immunoSEQ multiplex PCR; TCRdb's copy keeps in-frame clones and lacks some. That table is the source of V, J and clone size, and D and trimming were worked out from the DNA. The sample carries approximately 260,000 clones, under 90% recorded once. Those who participated ranged in age from roughly 18 to 90 years and resided in about 24 US areas. Participants' reported clinical history set cohort assignment. V lost 1 base and J 4 bases, leaving 7 bases between the germline ends. The CDR3 sequence is 12 residues long. Germline CDR1 reads GTSNPN; CDR2 reads SVGIG (reference sequence).

Material: PBMCs or T cells enriched from blood (not recorded which). The sequence came from a man aged 25-45 years with acute COVID-19. The chain couples TRBV30 to TRBJ1-2; no definite D call. In DNA, the CDR3 is TGTGCCTGGAGTGGTGCGGGCTATGGCTACACCTTC. It is translated as CAWSGAGYGYTF.